The 5 T cell receptor beta chains below come from one sample, sequenced in a study of tissue T cells after allogeneic stem cell transplantation. The time point was: mouse harvest day 7 after allogeneic transplant. The graft held 10^6 splenic CD5+ T cells and 10^7 T-cell-depleted bone marrow cells. The protocol was immunoSEQ multiplex PCR, while the TCRdb copy is restricted to in-frame clones and leaves out a portion. The sample records over 5,500 clones, approximately 50% being singletons. The sequenced sample was gut tissue. The receptors were gathered from a female BALB/c mouse given C57BL/6 T cells with graft-versus-host disease after an allogeneic hematopoietic cell transplant.

In regard to this clone: Germline and genes here are mouse. The CDR3 end lies 1 residue beyond the end of the read and is filled in from the germline J gene. The chain carries TRBV26 and TRBJ1-3, with 9 bases identical to TRBD1. The V gene end was trimmed by 6 bases and the J gene end by 0 bases; junction bases not matched to a gene: 6. Germline CDR1 is KGHPV and CDR2 is FQNQEV (reference sequence). This CDR3 has 16 amino acids. The sequenced CDR3 bases are TGTGCCAGCAGACCCGACAGGGGGAATTCTGGAAATACGCTCTAT. Encoded protein: CASRPDRGNSGNTLY. The full CDR3 is CASRPDRGNSGNTLYF.

Concerning this clone: Gene and germline names: mouse. The read terminates 1 residue before the CDR3 end, so the remaining end is supplied by the germline J gene. V is TRBV23 and J is TRBJ2-5. The CDR3 has 14 amino acids. Germline V gene data show CDR1 as KGHTA and CDR2 as FQNQQP. CDR3 amino acids: CSSSQGVNQDTQYF. CDR3 DNA, as far as it was read: TGCTCCAGCAGTCAAGGGGTTAACCAAGACACCCAGTAC.

This clone occurred a few times. The gene names given are mouse names. The covered CDR3 bases are TGTGCCAGCAGTTGGGACAGGGCCCAAAACACCTTGTAC. Translated, it gives CASSWDRAQNTLY. The CDR3 reads in full as CASSWDRAQNTLYF. V usage is TRBV26 and J usage is TRBJ2-4; 9 bases align to TRBD1. The read terminates 1 residue ahead of where the CDR3 ends, so the germline J gene completes it. The CDR3 runs to 14 residues. The J segment lost 3 bases and the V segment lost 5 bases, leaving 3 bases of the junction unmatched. Looked up from germline, CDR1 is KGHPV and CDR2 is FQNQEV (reference sequence).

Only a few counts were recorded for this clone. The gene names given are mouse names. The DNA ends 1 residue before the CDR3 does, and the rest of the CDR3 is filled in from the germline J gene. This chain connects TRBV3 to TRBJ2-4; a weak D match, TRBD1 (5 bases). V lost 4 bases to trimming and J lost 1 base, with 9 bases between them. The CDR3 is made up of 14 amino acids. Germline-derived CDR1 and CDR2 are SNHLY and FYNGKV (reference sequence). The covered CDR3 bases are TGTGCCAGCAGCTCCAGGGTGGGTCAAAACACCTTGTAC. It codes for CASSSRVGQNTLY. The full CDR3 sequence reads CASSSRVGQNTLYF.

This clone was recorded once. Any gene name here is a mouse gene name. The read halts 1 residue ahead of the CDR3 end, with the missing end drawn from the germline J gene. The chain recombines TRBV3 with TRBJ2-3; 10 nucleotides agree with TRBD2. The CDR3 sequence is 14 residues long. Trimming cost V 5 bases and J 3 bases; bases outside gene matches: 2. In germline, CDR1 is SNHLY, CDR2 FYNGKV (reference sequence). The CDR3 bases that were read are TGTGCCAGCAGCCAGGGACTGGGGGCAGAAACGCTGTAT. Protein product: CASSQGLGAETLY. The full CDR3 protein is CASSQGLGAETLYF.